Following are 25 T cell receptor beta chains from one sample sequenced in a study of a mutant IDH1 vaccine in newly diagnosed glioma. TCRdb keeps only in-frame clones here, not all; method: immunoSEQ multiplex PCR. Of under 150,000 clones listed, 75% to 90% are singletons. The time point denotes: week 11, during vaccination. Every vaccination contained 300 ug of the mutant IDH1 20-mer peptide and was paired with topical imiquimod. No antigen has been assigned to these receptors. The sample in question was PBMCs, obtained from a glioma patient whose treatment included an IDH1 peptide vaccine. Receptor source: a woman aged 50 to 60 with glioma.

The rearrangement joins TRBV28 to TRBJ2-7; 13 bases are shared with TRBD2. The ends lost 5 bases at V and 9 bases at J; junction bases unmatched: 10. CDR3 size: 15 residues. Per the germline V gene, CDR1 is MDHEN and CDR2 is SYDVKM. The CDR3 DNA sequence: TGTGCCAGCAGTCAACCCGGGACTAGCGGGATTGCGCAGTACTTC. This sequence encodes CASSQPGTSGIAQYF.

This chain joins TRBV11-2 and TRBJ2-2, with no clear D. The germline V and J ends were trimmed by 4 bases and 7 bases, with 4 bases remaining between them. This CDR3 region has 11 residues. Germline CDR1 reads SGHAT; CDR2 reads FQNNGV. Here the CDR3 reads CASSSVGELFF. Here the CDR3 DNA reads TGTGCCAGCAGCTCAGTCGGGGAGCTGTTTTTT.

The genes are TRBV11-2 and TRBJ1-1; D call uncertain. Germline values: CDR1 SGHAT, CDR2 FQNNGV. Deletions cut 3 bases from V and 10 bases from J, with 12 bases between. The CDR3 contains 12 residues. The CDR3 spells CASSFGVRGAFF. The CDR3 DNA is TGTGCCAGCAGCTTCGGGGTTCGGGGAGCTTTCTTT.

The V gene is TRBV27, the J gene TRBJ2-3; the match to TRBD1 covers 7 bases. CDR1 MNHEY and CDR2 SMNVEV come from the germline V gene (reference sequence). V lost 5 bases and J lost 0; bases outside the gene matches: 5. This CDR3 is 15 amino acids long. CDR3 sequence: CASSRRDRSTDTQYF. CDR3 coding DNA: TGTGCCAGCAGTCGCCGGGACAGAAGCACAGATACGCAGTATTTT.

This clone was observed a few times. Here the CDR3 DNA reads TGTGCCAGCAGTTACTCCCTAGATCAGCCCCAGCATTTT. This translates into CASSYSLDQPQHF. The genes are TRBV6-5 and TRBJ1-5; D is ambiguous. The V end was cut by 0 bases, the J end by 5 bases, with 5 bases between. Germline CDR1 reads MNHEY; CDR2 reads SVGAGI. The CDR3 covers 13 residues.

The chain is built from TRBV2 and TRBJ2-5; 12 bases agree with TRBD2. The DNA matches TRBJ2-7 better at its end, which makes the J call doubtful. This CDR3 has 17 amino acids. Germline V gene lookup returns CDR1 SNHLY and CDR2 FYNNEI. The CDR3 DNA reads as TGTGCCAGCAGTGAAGGACCCCCCCTAGCGGGAGGGGGCGAGCAGTACTTC. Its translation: CASSEGPPLAGGGEQYF.

CDR3 amino acids: CASVPVGTDVGTEAFF. The CDR3 DNA is TGTGCTAGTGTCCCGGTAGGGACAGACGTAGGCACTGAAGCTTTCTTT. The chain employs TRBV12-5 and TRBJ1-1, with TRBD1 matching 7 bases. Germline V CDR1 and CDR2: LGHNT, FRNRAP. The ends lost 7 bases at V and 4 bases at J; junction bases unmatched: 15. The CDR3 extends over 16 amino acids.

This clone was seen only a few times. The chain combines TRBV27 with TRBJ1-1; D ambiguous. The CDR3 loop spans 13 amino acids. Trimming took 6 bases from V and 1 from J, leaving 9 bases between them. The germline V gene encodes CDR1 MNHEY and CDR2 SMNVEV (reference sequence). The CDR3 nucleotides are TGTGCCAGCAGAACCGGGCAGAACACTGAAGCTTTCTTT. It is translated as CASRTGQNTEAFF.

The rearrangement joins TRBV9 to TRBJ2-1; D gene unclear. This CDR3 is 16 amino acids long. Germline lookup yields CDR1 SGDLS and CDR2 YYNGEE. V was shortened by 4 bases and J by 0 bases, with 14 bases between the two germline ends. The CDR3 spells CASSLTSFSSYNEQFF. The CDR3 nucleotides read TGTGCCAGCAGCCTGACCTCCTTTAGCTCCTACAATGAGCAGTTCTTC. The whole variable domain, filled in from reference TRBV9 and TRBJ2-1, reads DSGVTQTPKHLITATGQRVTLRCSPRSGDLSVYWYQQSLDQGLQFLIQYYNGEERAKGNILERFSAQQFPDLHSELNLSSLELGDSALYFCASSLTSFSSYNEQFFGPGTRLTVL.

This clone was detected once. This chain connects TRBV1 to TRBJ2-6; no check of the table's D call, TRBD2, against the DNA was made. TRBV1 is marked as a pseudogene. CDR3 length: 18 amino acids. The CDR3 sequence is CTSSQVGTTEPGANVLTF. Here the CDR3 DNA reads TGCACCAGCAGCCAGGTTGGGACTACGGAGCCTGGGGCCAACGTCCTGACTTTC.

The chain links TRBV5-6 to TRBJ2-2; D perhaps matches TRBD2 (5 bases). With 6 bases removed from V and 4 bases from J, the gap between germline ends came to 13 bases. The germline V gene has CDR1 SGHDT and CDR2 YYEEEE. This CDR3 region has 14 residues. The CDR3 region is CASTSGWGTGELFF. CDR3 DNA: TGTGCCAGCACCTCGGGGTGGGGCACCGGGGAGCTGTTTTTT.

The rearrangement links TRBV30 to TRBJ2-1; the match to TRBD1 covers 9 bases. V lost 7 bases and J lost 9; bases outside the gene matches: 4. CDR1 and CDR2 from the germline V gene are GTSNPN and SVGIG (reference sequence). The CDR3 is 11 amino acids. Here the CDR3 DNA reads TGTGCCTTCCGACAGGGGGTTGAGCAGTTCTTC. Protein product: CAFRQGVEQFF.

The CDR3 here is CASSFLRAYEQYF. DNA for the CDR3: TGTGCCAGCTCCTTCCTAAGAGCCTACGAGCAGTACTTC. The chain is built from TRBV6-1 and TRBJ2-7; no definite D call. This CDR3 is 13 amino acids long. V was shortened by 8 bases and J by 2 bases, with 13 bases between the two germline ends. Germline CDR1 reads MNHNS; CDR2 reads SASEGT.

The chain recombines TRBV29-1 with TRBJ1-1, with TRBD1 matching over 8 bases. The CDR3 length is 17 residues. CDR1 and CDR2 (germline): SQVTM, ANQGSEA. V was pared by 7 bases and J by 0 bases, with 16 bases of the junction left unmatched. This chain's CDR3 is CSAMIGQGLIMNTEAFF. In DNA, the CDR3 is TGCAGCGCCATGATCGGACAGGGTCTTATCATGAACACTGAAGCTTTCTTT. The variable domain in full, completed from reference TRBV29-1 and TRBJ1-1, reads SAVISQKPSRDICQRGTSLTIQCQVDSQVTMMFWYRQQPGQSLTLIATANQGSEATYESGFVIDKFPISRPNLTFSTLTVSNMSPEDSSIYLCSAMIGQGLIMNTEAFFGQGTRLTVV.

CDR3 coding DNA: TGTGCCAGCAGCAGGGGGCTCCAAGAGACCCAGTACTTC. Amino acid sequence: CASSRGLQETQYF. The chain couples TRBV11-1 to TRBJ2-5, with 7 bases lining up with TRBD1. The ends lost 5 bases at V and 1 base at J; junction bases unmatched: 1. Germline lookup yields CDR1 SGHAT and CDR2 FQDESV (reference sequence). This CDR3 comprises 13 residues.

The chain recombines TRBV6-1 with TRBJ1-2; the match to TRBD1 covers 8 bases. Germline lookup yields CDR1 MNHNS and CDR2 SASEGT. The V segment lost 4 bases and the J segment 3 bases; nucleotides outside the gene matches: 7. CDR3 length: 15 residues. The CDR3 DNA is TGTGCCAGCAGTGGTCCCGGGACAGGAGACTATGGCTACACCTTC. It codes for CASSGPGTGDYGYTF.

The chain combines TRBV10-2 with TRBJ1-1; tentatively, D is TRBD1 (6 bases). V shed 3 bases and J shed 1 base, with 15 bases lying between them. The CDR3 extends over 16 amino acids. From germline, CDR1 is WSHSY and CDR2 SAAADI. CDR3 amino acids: CASSEAGAVANTEAFF. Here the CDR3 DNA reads TGCGCCAGCAGTGAAGCGGGGGCAGTAGCGAACACTGAAGCTTTCTTT.

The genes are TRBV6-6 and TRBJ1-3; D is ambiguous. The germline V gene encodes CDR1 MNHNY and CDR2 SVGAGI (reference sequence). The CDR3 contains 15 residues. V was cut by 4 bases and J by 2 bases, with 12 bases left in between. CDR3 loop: CASSSFQGPGNTIYF. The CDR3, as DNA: TGTGCCAGCAGTTCCTTCCAAGGCCCTGGAAACACCATATATTTT.

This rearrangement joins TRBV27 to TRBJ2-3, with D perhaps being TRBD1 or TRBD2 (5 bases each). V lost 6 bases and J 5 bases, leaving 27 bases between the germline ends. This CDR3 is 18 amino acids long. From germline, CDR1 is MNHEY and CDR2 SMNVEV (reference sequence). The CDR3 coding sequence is TGTGCCAGCAGCTTTATTGAGGGGTTCCTCGGGGCTGTAGATACGCAGTATTTT. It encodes CASSFIEGFLGAVDTQYF.

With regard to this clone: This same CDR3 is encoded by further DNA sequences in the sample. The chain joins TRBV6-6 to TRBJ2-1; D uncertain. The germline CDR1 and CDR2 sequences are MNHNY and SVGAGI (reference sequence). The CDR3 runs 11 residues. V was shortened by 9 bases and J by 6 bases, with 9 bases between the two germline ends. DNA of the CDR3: TGTGCCAGTGGGGTTCGCAATGAGCAGTTCTTC. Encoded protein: CASGVRNEQFF.

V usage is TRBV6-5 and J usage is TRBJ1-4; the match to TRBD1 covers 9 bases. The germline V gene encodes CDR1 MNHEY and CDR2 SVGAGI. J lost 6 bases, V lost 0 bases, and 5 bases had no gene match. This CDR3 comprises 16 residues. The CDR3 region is CASSYSIWTGDEKLFF. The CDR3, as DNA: TGTGCCAGCAGTTACTCGATATGGACAGGGGATGAAAAACTGTTTTTT.

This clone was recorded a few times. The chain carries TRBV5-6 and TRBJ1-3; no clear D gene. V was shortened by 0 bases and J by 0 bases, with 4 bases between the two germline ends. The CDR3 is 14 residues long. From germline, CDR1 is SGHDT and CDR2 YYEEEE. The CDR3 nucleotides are TGTGCCAGCAGCTTGGACCTCTCTGGAAACACCATATATTTT. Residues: CASSLDLSGNTIYF.

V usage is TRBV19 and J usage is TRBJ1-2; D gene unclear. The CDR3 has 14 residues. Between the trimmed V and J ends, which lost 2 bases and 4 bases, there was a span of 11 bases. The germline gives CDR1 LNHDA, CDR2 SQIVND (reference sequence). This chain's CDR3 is CASSINQPLYGYTF. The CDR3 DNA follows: TGTGCCAGTAGTATAAACCAACCCCTCTATGGCTACACCTTC.

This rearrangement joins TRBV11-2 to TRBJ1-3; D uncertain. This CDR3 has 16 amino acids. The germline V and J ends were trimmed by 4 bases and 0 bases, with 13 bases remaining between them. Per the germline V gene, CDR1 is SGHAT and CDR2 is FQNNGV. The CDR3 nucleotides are TGTGCCAGCAGCTCTAGGACGCTACTCTCTGGAAACACCATATATTTT. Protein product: CASSSRTLLSGNTIYF.

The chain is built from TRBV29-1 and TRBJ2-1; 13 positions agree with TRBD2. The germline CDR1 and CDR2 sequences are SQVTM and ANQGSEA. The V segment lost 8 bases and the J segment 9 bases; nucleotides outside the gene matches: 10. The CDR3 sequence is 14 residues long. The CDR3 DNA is TGCAGCTCGACAGGGACTAGCGGGAAATCTGAGCAGTTCTTC. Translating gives CSSTGTSGKSEQFF.